This T cell receptor (beta chain) comes out of a study of cytomegalovirus exposure and HLA in healthy donors. The study ran its PCR with 60 Vbeta and 13 Jbeta primers. The data were produced by immunoSEQ multiplex PCR, yet TCRdb's version contains in-frame clones alone and is incomplete. The sample gives around 150,000 clones, roughly 85% of which show up once; 8.5% is in the top ten. The CDR3 sequence is 13 residues long. The V gene's germline CDR1 is SQVTM and CDR2 ANQGSEA. The V gene end was trimmed by 4 bases and the J gene end by 5 bases; junction bases not matched to a gene: 6. Sample: PBMCs. This TCR was sampled from a male donor in good health and CMV-seropositive. This rearrangement joins TRBV29-1 to TRBJ2-3; 7 bases are shared with TRBD2. In nucleotides, the CDR3 is TGCAGCGTTGCGGCGGGAGTCTTAGATACGCAGTATTTT. Its protein is CSVAAGVLDTQYF.